This TCR beta chain was identified during a study of blood T cell repertoires in COVID-19. Looking at the study overall: Donors in the United States, Italy and Spain gave samples during acute or convalescent COVID-19. T cells, B-cell-depleted T cells, or PBMCs provided the cDNA or gDNA that served as material.

Deletions cut 4 bases from V and 5 bases from J, with 22 bases between. This CDR3 is built from 16 residues. Germline CDR1 SGHRS, CDR2 YFSETQ. As processed by the authors: It was from reference gene primer amplification that nucleated cell counts were estimated. The assay was immunoSEQ multiplex PCR, and TCRdb's table has in-frame clones only and misses some. V and J calls plus clone size are reproduced from that table; the DNA served to infer D and trimming. The sample has some 190,000 clones, about 80% seen once; the top ten hold around 6.9%. The source is a man aged 55 to 70 with acute or convalescent COVID-19. Material for sequencing was peripheral blood. This chain joins TRBV5-1 and TRBJ2-7, with D possibly being TRBD2 (6 bases). CDR3 region: CASSSPGGALNHEQYF. The CDR3 DNA is TGCGCCAGCAGCAGCCCAGGAGGGGCTCTAAACCACGAGCAGTACTTC.